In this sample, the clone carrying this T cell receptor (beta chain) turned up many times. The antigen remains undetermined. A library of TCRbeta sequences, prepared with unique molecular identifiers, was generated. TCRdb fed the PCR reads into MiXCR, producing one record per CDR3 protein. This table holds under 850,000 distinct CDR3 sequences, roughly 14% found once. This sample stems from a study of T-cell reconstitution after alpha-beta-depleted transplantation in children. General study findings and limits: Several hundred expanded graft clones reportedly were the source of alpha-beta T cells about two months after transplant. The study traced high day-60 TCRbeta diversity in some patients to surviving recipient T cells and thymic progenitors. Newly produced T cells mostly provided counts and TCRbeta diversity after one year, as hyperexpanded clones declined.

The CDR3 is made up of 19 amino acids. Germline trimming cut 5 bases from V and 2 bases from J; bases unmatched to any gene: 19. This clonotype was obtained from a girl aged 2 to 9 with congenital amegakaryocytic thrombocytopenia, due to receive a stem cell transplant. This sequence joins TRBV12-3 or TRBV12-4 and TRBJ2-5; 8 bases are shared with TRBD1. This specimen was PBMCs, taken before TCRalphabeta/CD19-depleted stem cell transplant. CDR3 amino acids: CASSPGTGKNLMVQETQYF. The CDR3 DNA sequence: TGTGCCAGCAGTCCCGGGACAGGAAAGAATTTGATGGTACAAGAGACCCAGTACTTC.